A single sample is the source of the 21 T cell receptor beta chains below, sequenced in a study of blood T cells in healthy people across ages. Sample-barcoded 5' priming and a J-beta primer mix drove a second PCR of roughly 6 to 12 cycles. MiXCR, applied by TCRdb to the 5' RACE reads, yields one record per CDR3 protein. This sample carries about 800,000 distinct CDR3 sequences, 20% to 30% of them seen once, and the ten largest clones take more than 3%. The same data also contributed to another study, on T cells of mothers and their children.

The material sequenced was blood. The receptor source for this set is a boy younger than 18 in good health.

The CDR3 spells CASSPDGGVNTEAFF. DNA for the CDR3: TGTGCCAGCAGTCCCGATGGAGGGGTGAACACTGAAGCTTTCTTT. The chain has TRBV6-2 or TRBV6-3 and TRBJ1-1; D possibly corresponds to TRBD1 (5 bases). CDR3 size: 15 residues. V gave up 5 bases and J gave up 0 bases, with 13 bases separating them. Germline-derived CDR1 and CDR2 are MNHEY and SVGEGT.

The chain combines TRBV29-1 with TRBJ2-7, with no clear D. Deletions cut 4 bases from V and 3 bases from J, with 10 bases between. CDR1 is SQVTM, CDR2 ANQGSEA, per germline. This CDR3 contains 12 residues. The CDR3 DNA sequence: TGCAGCGTTGGAGGCAGAGGCTACGAGCAGTACTTC. Amino acid sequence: CSVGGRGYEQYF.

This clonotype was counted once. As DNA, the CDR3 is TGTGCCAGCAGGGCGCTAGCGGGAGGGGGTGAGCAGTTCTTC. Translated, it gives CASRALAGGGEQFF. The genes are TRBV6-2 or TRBV6-3 and TRBJ2-1; 12 positions match TRBD2. Trimming removed 6 bases from V and 9 bases from J; junction bases left unmatched: 6. This CDR3 is 14 amino acids long. Germline CDR1 reads MNHEY; CDR2 reads SVGEGT.

The V call is TRBV3-1, the J call TRBJ2-6, with D perhaps matching TRBD1 or TRBD2 (5 bases each). Trimming removed 1 base at V and 0 bases at J, with 10 bases between. CDR1 LGHDT and CDR2 YNNKEL come from the germline V gene (reference sequence). There are 17 residues in the CDR3. This CDR3 is CASSQVRGDSGANVLTF. CDR3 sequence (DNA): TGTGCCAGCAGCCAAGTAAGGGGAGACTCTGGGGCCAACGTCCTGACTTTC.

This clonotype was seen only a few times. The chain is built from TRBV24-1 and TRBJ2-1, with TRBD2 as a possible D gene (5 bases). V was shortened by 7 bases and J by 1 base, with 10 bases between the two germline ends. The V gene's germline CDR1 is KGHDR and CDR2 SFDVKD. The CDR3 has 14 amino acids. Here the CDR3 reads CATRSGRSYNEQFF. Here the CDR3 DNA reads TGTGCCACCAGGTCGGGGAGATCCTACAATGAGCAGTTCTTC.

The chain carries TRBV27 and TRBJ1-2; D is uncertain. The CDR3 runs 13 residues. V was shortened by 2 bases and J by 8 bases, with 12 bases between the two germline ends. The V gene's germline CDR1 is MNHEY and CDR2 SMNVEV (reference sequence). For the CDR3, the DNA is TGTGCCAGCAGTTTAAGAGCGACGACCGGCTACACCTTC. It is translated as CASSLRATTGYTF.

This clonotype was seen more than once but under ten times. The chain carries TRBV4-3 and TRBJ2-5, with D maybe TRBD2 (5 bases). The DNA matches TRBJ2-1 better at its end, which makes the J call doubtful. Germline V gives CDR1 LGHNA, CDR2 YSLEER. CDR3 length equals 14 residues. CDR3 sequence (DNA): TGCGCCAGCAGCCGGCTAGCCGCCTACAATGAGCAGTTCTTC. Protein sequence: CASSRLAAYNEQFF.

This clonotype was seen a few times. This chain joins TRBV4-3 and TRBJ2-2, with D perhaps TRBD2 (5 bases). Trimming pared 1 base from V and 3 bases from J, leaving 12 bases between. Looked up from germline, CDR1 is LGHNA and CDR2 is YSLEER. This CDR3 has 16 amino acids. The CDR3 DNA is TGCGCCAGCAGCCAAGTCGTCACGGACTACACCGGGGAGCTGTTTTTT. Encoded protein: CASSQVVTDYTGELFF.

The chain employs TRBV7-6 and TRBJ1-4, with 11 bases lining up with TRBD1. Trimming removed 5 bases from V and 11 bases from J; junction bases left unmatched: 4. Germline V gene data show CDR1 as SGHVS and CDR2 as FNYEAQ. The CDR3 totals 13 residues. The CDR3 protein is CASSHGQGAKLFF. For the CDR3, the DNA is TGTGCCAGCAGCCACGGACAGGGGGCTAAACTGTTTTTT.

This chain links TRBV6-2 or TRBV6-3 with TRBJ2-7; tentative D call: TRBD1 (6 bases). Per germline, CDR1 MNHEY and CDR2 SVGEGT. Trimming took off 7 bases at V and 7 bases at J, with 20 bases between the two ends. The CDR3 is 14 residues long. CDR3 DNA: TGTGCCAGCACCAGGACAGACGTCTACAGGGAGCAGTACTTC. Its protein product is CASTRTDVYREQYF.

V usage is TRBV29-1 and J usage is TRBJ1-1; D call uncertain. The CDR3 has 11 amino acids. Germline V gene sequence: CDR1 SQVTM, CDR2 ANQGSEA. V was trimmed by 4 bases and J by 1 base, leaving 4 bases between them. The CDR3 sequence: CSVARNTEAFF. CDR3 DNA: TGCAGCGTTGCAAGGAACACTGAAGCTTTCTTT.

This clonotype was recorded once. The V call is TRBV20-1, the J call TRBJ2-1; 13 bases are a match to TRBD2. J lost 7 bases, V lost 5 bases, and 5 bases had no gene match. The CDR3 extends over 14 amino acids. The V gene's germline CDR1 is DFQATT and CDR2 SNEGSKA (reference sequence). The CDR3 DNA reads TGCAGTGCTCCGACTAGCGGGAGGTCAAATGAGCAGTTCTTC. It translates to CSAPTSGRSNEQFF.

This clonotype has a handful of counts. J is TRBJ1-2 and V is TRBV6-2 or TRBV6-3; D gene ambiguous. Trimming stripped 6 bases from V and 8 bases from J, with 19 bases between. This CDR3 comprises 14 residues. CDR1 is MNHEY, CDR2 SVGEGT, per germline. The CDR3 here is CASRRTGNSWGYTF. CDR3 DNA sequence: TGTGCCAGCAGACGGACGGGTAACTCCTGGGGCTACACCTTC.

The chain couples TRBV2 to TRBJ1-6; D is perhaps TRBD1 (6 bases). This CDR3 has 15 residues. The V and J ends lost 6 bases and 6 bases respectively, with 15 bases between them. CDR1 and CDR2 from the germline V gene are SNHLY and FYNNEI. The CDR3 bases are TGTGCCAGCAGCTCACAGGGTGGGGCTAATTCACCCCTCCACTTT. Protein: CASSSQGGANSPLHF.

This clonotype appeared a few times. V and J are TRBV10-3 and TRBJ2-5; 8 nucleotides agree with TRBD2. Germline CDR1 is ENHRY and CDR2 is SYGVKD. Losses at the gene ends were 2 bases for V and 5 bases for J; bases not matched to a gene: 7. This CDR3 has 15 residues. The CDR3 sequence: CAISERGGLGETQYF. The CDR3 DNA reads as TGTGCCATCAGTGAGCGGGGGGGCTTAGGCGAGACCCAGTACTTC.

This chain uses TRBV7-2 with TRBJ2-5; D is ambiguous. The V end lost 1 base, the J end lost 6 bases, and 6 bases lay between the germline ends. This CDR3 contains 12 residues. The germline V gene has CDR1 SGHTA and CDR2 FQGNSA. CDR3 in amino acids: CASSLGWQTQYF. In DNA form, the CDR3 reads TGTGCCAGCAGCTTAGGCTGGCAGACCCAGTACTTC.

V is TRBV7-2 and J is TRBJ2-7; the D is unclear. The CDR3 spans 13 residues. The V and J ends lost 5 bases and 3 bases respectively, with 11 bases between them. Germline assignment: CDR1 SGHTA and CDR2 FQGNSA. The CDR3 DNA sequence: TGTGCCAGCAGCCGTCCAGGCCTCTACGAGCAGTACTTC. Amino acid sequence: CASSRPGLYEQYF.

This clonotype appeared many times. The chain employs TRBV12-3 or TRBV12-4 and TRBJ2-5, with 15 bases aligning to TRBD2. The CDR3 consists of 15 residues. After removal of 6 bases from V and 4 bases from J, the junction contained 3 bases not matched to a gene. The CDR3 nucleotides read TGTGCCAGCAGCGGGGGACTAGCGGGAGGAGAGACCCAGTACTTC. Its translation is CASSGGLAGGETQYF.

CDR3 in amino acids: CASSQDLGALSYEQYF. As DNA, the CDR3 is TGCGCCAGCAGCCAAGATCTCGGGGCTTTGTCCTACGAGCAGTACTTC. This chain uses TRBV4-1 with TRBJ2-7, with D possibly called TRBD1 or TRBD2 (5 bases each). Germline CDR1 is MGHRA and CDR2 is YSYEKL. V was trimmed by 0 bases and J by 1 base, leaving 13 bases between them. CDR3 size: 16 residues.

J is TRBJ2-3 and V is TRBV7-9, with TRBD2 matching over 7 bases. The germline CDR1 and CDR2 sequences are SEHNR and FQNEAQ (reference sequence). The CDR3 is made up of 15 amino acids. The V and J ends lost 5 bases and 2 bases, in that order; junction bases with no gene match: 7. The CDR3 region is CASSKPSGDTDTQYF. In nucleotides, the CDR3 is TGTGCCAGCAGCAAGCCCAGCGGGGACACAGATACGCAGTATTTT.

This clonotype was detected only a few times. The chain employs TRBV9 and TRBJ2-6; D unresolved. Germline CDR1 is SGDLS and CDR2 is YYNGEE. CDR3 length: 15 amino acids. Trimming removed 6 bases at V and 0 bases at J, with 10 bases between. The CDR3 nucleotides read TGTGCCAGCATTTTATTCAGCTCTGGGGCCAACGTCCTGACTTTC. This encodes CASILFSSGANVLTF. The whole variable domain, filled in from reference TRBV9 and TRBJ2-6, reads DSGVTQTPKHLITATGQRVTLRCSPRSGDLSVYWYQQSLDQGLQFLIQYYNGEERAKGNILERFSAQQFPDLHSELNLSSLELGDSALYFCASILFSSGANVLTFGAGSRLTVL.